This TCR beta chain was observed in a study of blood T cell repertoires in COVID-19. Study-wide context: Spain, Italy and the United States supplied samples that represented acute and convalescent COVID-19. PBMCs, B-cell-depleted T cells, or T cells provided the cDNA or gDNA that made up the material.

V was cut by 4 bases and J by 8 bases, with 15 bases left in between. This CDR3 has 14 amino acids. The germline gives CDR1 SGHVS, CDR2 FQNEAQ. In the authors' methods: Scientists estimated how many nucleated cells there were by amplifying reference gene primers. Method: immunoSEQ multiplex PCR; TCRdb's copy keeps in-frame clones and lacks some. V and J calls and clone size are those listed in that table; D and trimming were worked out from the DNA. The sample yields about 44,000 clones, approximately 81% seen once. What was sequenced was peripheral blood. This clonotype originated in a woman aged 70-85 years with acute or convalescent COVID-19. This chain uses TRBV7-8 with TRBJ2-1, with a possible D match to TRBD2 (6 bases). For the CDR3, the DNA is TGTGCCAGCAGCTACGGGAGACGACTGGATGAGCAGTTCTTC. Its protein is CASSYGRRLDEQFF. Supplemented by reference TRBV7-8 and TRBJ2-1, the full variable domain reads GAGVSQSPRYKVAKRGQDVALRCDPISGHVSLFWYQQALGQGPEFLTYFQNEAQLDKSGLPSDRFFAERPEGSVSTLKIQRTQQEDSAVYLCASSYGRRLDEQFFGPGTRLTVL.